The clone carrying this T cell receptor beta chain was counted only a few times. Source study methods: Estimated nucleated cell counts came from reference gene primer amplification. The data were produced by immunoSEQ multiplex PCR, yet TCRdb's version contains in-frame clones alone and is incomplete. The V and J calls and clone size come from that table; D and trimming were worked out from the DNA. The sample has about 76,000 clones; approximately 84% are singletons. Seattle researchers signed up patients amid active infection and tracked them longitudinally. The CDR3 is 16 amino acids. In germline, CDR1 is SGHDN, CDR2 FVKESK. V trimming: 4 bases; J trimming: 0 bases; junction bases outside the gene matches: 8. The sample originates from a study of blood T cell repertoires in COVID-19. For the study at large: Acute-phase and convalescent COVID-19 samples originated in the United States, Italy and Spain. PBMCs, B-cell-depleted T cells, or T cells provided the cDNA or gDNA that made up the material.

This clonotype was obtained from a man between 60 and 70 years old with COVID-19, enrolled during active disease. Specimen: peripheral blood. V usage is TRBV14 and J usage is TRBJ2-7, with TRBD2 identical over 8 bases. CDR3 sequence reads: CASSPTTTSASYEQYF. In nucleotides, the CDR3 is TGTGCCAGCAGCCCCACTACGACTAGCGCCTCCTACGAGCAGTACTTC.